These 5 T cell receptor beta chains were sequenced from one sample in a study of Graves' ophthalmopathy and Graves' hyperthyroidism. Beta-chain TCR CDR3 regions were amplified from RNA transcripts. The authors performed first-round RT-PCR with HTBI primers and then a second-round multiplex PCR. MiXCR, run by TCRdb on the multiplex PCR reads, gives a single entry per CDR3 protein. Here the sample spans roughly 160,000 distinct CDR3 sequences, roughly two fifths being singletons. Sample: peripheral blood. All receptors derive from a man aged 25 to 40 with Graves' ophthalmopathy.

There are many counts of this clonotype. The chain joins TRBV4-1 to TRBJ1-2, with D unresolved. V dropped 1 base and J dropped 10 bases, with 25 bases sitting between them. Germline assignment: CDR1 MGHRA and CDR2 YSYEKL. This CDR3 has 17 residues. As DNA, the CDR3 is TGCGCCAGCAGCCAAGCGAACCTCATAATCCCAGGAGTTATCTACACCTTC. It encodes CASSQANLIIPGVIYTF.

This chain uses TRBV28 with TRBJ2-7; 10 bases map to TRBD2. Germline assignment: CDR1 MDHEN and CDR2 SYDVKM. Trimming cost V 3 bases and J 1 base; bases outside gene matches: 3. This CDR3 spans 15 amino acids. The chain's CDR3 is CASSFSAGGSYEQYF. CDR3 DNA: TGTGCCAGCAGTTTTTCAGCGGGAGGGTCCTACGAGCAGTACTTC.

Many counts were recorded for this clonotype. This chain joins TRBV19 and TRBJ1-5; D might be TRBD1 (5 bases). CDR1 and CDR2 from the germline V gene are LNHDA and SQIVND (reference sequence). This CDR3 is 15 amino acids long. V was clipped by 1 base and J by 2 bases, with 9 bases between them. CDR3 amino acids: CASSIGSGGNQPQHF. CDR3 nucleotides: TGTGCCAGTAGTATAGGGTCGGGGGGCAATCAGCCCCAGCATTTT.

This clonotype occurred a few times. DNA of the CDR3: TGTGCCAGCAGTGACGGACAGGCCCTATTCCAGCCCCAGCATTTT. It translates to CASSDGQALFQPQHF. The gene calls are TRBV6-2 or TRBV6-3 and TRBJ1-5, with TRBD1 matching 7 bases. Looked up from germline, CDR1 is MNHEY and CDR2 is SVGEGT. V lost 5 bases to trimming and J lost 7 bases; unmatched junction nucleotides: 11. The CDR3 is made up of 15 amino acids.

This rearrangement joins TRBV6-5 to TRBJ2-7; D possibly uses TRBD1 or TRBD2 (6 bases each). Germline V CDR1 and CDR2: MNHEY, SVGAGI. Between the trimmed V and J ends, which lost 0 bases and 3 bases, there was a span of 15 bases. CDR3 length: 16 residues. The CDR3 DNA is TGTGCCAGCAGTTACTCTGAGGGAGGACAGAGCTACGAGCAGTACTTC. Protein sequence: CASSYSEGGQSYEQYF.